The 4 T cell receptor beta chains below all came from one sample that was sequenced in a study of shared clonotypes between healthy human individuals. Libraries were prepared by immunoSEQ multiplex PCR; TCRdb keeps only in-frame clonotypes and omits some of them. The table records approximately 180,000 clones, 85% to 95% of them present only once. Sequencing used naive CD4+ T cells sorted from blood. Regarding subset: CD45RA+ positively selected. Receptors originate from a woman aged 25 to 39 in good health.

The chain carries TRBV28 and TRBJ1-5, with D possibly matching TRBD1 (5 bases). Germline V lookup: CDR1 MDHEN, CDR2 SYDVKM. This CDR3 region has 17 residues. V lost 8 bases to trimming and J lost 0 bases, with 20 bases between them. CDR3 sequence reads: CASPSGDSGYSNQPQHF. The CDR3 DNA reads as TGTGCCAGCCCCTCCGGGGACTCAGGGTATAGCAATCAGCCCCAGCATTTT.

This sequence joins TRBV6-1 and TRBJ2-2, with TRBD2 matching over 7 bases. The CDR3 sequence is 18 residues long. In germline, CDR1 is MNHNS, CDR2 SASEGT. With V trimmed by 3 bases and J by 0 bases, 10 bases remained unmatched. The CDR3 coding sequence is TGTGCCAGCAGTGACGGGAAGGGGCTAGCGGCGAACACCGGGGAGCTGTTTTTT. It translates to CASSDGKGLAANTGELFF.

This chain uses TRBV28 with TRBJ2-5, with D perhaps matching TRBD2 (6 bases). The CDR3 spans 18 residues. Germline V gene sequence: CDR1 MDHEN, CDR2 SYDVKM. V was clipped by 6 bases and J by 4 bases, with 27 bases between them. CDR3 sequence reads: CASRQGGGLRLVGETQYF. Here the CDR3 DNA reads TGTGCCAGCAGGCAGGGTGGAGGTCTTCGACTAGTAGGAGAGACCCAGTACTTC.

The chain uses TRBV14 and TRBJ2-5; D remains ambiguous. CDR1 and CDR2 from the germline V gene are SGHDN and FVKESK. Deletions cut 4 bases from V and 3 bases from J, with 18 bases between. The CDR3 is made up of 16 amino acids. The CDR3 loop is CASSRGWQLDKETQYF. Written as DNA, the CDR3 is TGTGCCAGCAGCCGAGGTTGGCAGCTGGATAAAGAGACCCAGTACTTC.